This TCR beta chain was captured by sequencing in a study of Ad26.COV2.S vaccination and SARS-CoV-2 variants. Points from the study as a whole: The TCR breadth and depth analyses may have produced an underestimate of total T cell responses.

The germline V gene has CDR1 MNHEY and CDR2 SMNVEV (reference sequence). V was cut by 1 base and J by 0 bases, with 5 bases left in between. This CDR3 is built from 14 residues. Sequencing used immunoSEQ multiplex PCR; TCRdb keeps in-frame clones, though not all of them. The sample has some 180,000 clones, 70% to 90% seen once. To note about this clone: Its antigen is as yet unknown.

The input for sequencing was peripheral blood, taken after recovery from COVID-19. This sequence was found in a human donor who had recovered from COVID-19. The V and J genes are TRBV27 and TRBJ2-3, with D tentatively TRBD1 or TRBD2 (5 bases each). The CDR3 protein is CASSLWGSTDTQYF. The CDR3, as DNA: TGTGCCAGCAGTTTATGGGGGAGCACAGATACGCAGTATTTT.